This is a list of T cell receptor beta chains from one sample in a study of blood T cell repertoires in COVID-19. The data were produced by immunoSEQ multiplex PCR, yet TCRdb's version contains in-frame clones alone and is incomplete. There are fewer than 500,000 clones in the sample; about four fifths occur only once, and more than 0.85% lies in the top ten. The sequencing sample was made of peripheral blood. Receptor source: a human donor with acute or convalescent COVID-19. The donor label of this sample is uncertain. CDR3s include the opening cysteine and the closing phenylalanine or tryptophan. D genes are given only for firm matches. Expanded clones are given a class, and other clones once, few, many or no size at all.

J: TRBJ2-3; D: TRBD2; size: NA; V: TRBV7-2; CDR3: CASSVGLFTDTQYF; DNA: TGTGCCAGCAGCGTGGGACTATTCACAGATACGCAGTATTTT
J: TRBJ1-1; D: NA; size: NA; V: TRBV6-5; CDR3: CASSIYEQGTAEAFF; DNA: TGTGCCAGCAGTATTTACGAGCAGGGGACCGCTGAAGCTTTCTTT
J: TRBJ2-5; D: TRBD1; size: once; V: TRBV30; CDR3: CAWREQGSGETQYF; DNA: TGTGCCTGGAGGGAACAGGGGTCGGGGGAGACCCAGTACTTC
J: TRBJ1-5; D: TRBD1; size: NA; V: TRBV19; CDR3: CASSIIGDRANQPQHF; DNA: TGTGCCAGTAGTATTATCGGGGACAGGGCCAATCAGCCCCAGCATTTT
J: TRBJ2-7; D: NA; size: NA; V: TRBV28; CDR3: CASSRPGQISYEQYF; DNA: TGTGCCAGCAGTAGGCCGGGACAAATTTCCTACGAGCAGTACTTC
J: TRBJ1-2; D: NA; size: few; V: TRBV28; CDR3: CASSSQRAYGYTF; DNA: TGTGCCAGCAGTTCTCAGAGGGCGTATGGCTACACCTTC
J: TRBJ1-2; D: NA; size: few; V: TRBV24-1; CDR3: CAPNTPARGYTF; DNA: TGTGCCCCAAACACTCCCGCGCGGGGCTACACCTTC
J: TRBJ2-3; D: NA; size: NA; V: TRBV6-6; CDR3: CASTGDTYPTDTQYF; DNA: TGTGCCAGCACCGGGGACACCTACCCCACAGATACGCAGTATTTT
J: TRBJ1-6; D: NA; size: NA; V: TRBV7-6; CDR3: CASSPRSVPNSPLHF; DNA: TGTGCCAGCAGCCCCCGGTCCGTTCCCAATTCACCCCTCCACTTT
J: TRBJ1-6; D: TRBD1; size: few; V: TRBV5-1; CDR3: CASSLGDRVASPLHF; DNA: TGCGCCAGCAGCTTGGGCGACAGGGTAGCTTCACCCCTCCACTTT
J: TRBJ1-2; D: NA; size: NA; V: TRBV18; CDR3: CASSPGVRSNYGYTF; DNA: TGTGCCAGCTCACCAGGAGTCAGAAGCAACTATGGCTACACCTTC
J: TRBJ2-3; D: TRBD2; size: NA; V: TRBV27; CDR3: CASGGSGTWVTDTQYF; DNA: TGTGCCAGCGGTGGGAGCGGGACTTGGGTCACAGATACGCAGTATTTT
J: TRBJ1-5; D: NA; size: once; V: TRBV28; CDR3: CASSLTARLGQPQHF; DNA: TGTGCCAGCAGTTTAACAGCCCGCCTCGGTCAGCCCCAGCATTTT
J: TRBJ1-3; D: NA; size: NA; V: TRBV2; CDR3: CASSVKNTIYF; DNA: TGTGCCAGCAGTGTTAAAAACACCATATATTTT
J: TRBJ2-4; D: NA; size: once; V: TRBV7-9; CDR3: CASSENRGLAKNIQYF; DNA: TGTGCCAGCAGCGAAAACAGGGGACTAGCCAAAAACATTCAGTACTTC
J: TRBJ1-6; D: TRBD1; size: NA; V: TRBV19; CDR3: CASSLRDRNSPLHF; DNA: TGTGCCAGTAGTCTGCGGGACAGAAATTCACCCCTCCACTTT
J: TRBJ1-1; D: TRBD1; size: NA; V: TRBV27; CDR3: CASSILGQGVWGSTEAFF; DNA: TGTGCCAGCAGCATCTTGGGACAGGGGGTTTGGGGCAGCACTGAAGCTTTCTTT
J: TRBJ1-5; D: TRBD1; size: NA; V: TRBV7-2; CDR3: CASSSRTGGNQPQHF; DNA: TGTGCCAGCAGCTCCCGGACAGGGGGGAATCAGCCCCAGCATTTT
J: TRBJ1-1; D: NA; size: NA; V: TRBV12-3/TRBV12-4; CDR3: CASRYGPTEAFF; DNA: TGTGCCAGCAGATATGGGCCCACTGAAGCTTTCTTT
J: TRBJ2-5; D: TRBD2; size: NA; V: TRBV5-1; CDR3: CASSLSSGRAETQYF; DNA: TGCGCCAGCAGCTTGAGTAGCGGGAGGGCGGAGACCCAGTACTTC
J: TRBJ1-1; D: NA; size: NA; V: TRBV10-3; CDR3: CAISGLGNTEAFF; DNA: TGTGCCATCAGTGGGCTAGGGAACACTGAAGCTTTCTTT
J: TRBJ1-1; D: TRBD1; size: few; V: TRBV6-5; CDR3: CASSPSGQVEAFF; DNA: TGTGCCAGCAGCCCCTCCGGACAGGTTGAAGCTTTCTTT
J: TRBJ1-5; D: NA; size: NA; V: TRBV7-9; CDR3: CASSLAPYQPQHF; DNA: TGTGCCAGCAGCTTAGCCCCCTACCAGCCCCAGCATTTT
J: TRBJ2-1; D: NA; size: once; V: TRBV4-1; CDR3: CASSQETANEQFF; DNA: TGCGCCAGCAGCCAAGAGACTGCGAATGAGCAGTTCTTC
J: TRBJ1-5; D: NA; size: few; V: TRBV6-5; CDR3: CASSPLGGSHQPQHF; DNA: TGTGCCAGCAGTCCCCTGGGGGGATCCCATCAGCCCCAGCATTTT
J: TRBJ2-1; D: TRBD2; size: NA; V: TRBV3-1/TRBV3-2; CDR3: CASSQFRSTRIAGMALNEQFF; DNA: TGTGCCAGCAGCCAATTCAGATCGACCCGTATAGCGGGAATGGCTCTCAATGAGCAGTTCTTC
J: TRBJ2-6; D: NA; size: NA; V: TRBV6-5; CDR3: CASSSSYSGANVLTF; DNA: TGTGCCAGCAGTTCTTCCTACTCTGGGGCCAACGTCCTGACTTTC
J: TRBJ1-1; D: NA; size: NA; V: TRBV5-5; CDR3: CASSSLRATEAFF; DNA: TGTGCCAGCAGCTCGCTCAGGGCTACTGAAGCTTTCTTT
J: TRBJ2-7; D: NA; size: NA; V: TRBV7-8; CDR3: CASSPAYEQYF; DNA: TGTGCCAGCAGCCCAGCCTACGAGCAGTACTTC
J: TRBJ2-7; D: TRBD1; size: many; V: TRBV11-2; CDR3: CASSWRQGAGEQYF; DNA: TGTGCCAGCAGCTGGCGACAGGGGGCGGGGGAGCAGTACTTC
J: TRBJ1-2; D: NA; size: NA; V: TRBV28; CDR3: CASSFRRGSYGYTF; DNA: TGTGCCAGCAGTTTCCGACGGGGAAGCTATGGCTACACCTTC
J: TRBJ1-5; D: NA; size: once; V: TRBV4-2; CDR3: CASSPVLRQPQHF; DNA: TGTGCCAGCAGCCCAGTATTGAGGCAGCCCCAGCATTTT
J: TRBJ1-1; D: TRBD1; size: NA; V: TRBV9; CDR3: CASSPLIGTGALNTEAFF; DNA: TGTGCCAGCAGCCCGCTCATCGGGACAGGTGCCTTGAACACTGAAGCTTTCTTT
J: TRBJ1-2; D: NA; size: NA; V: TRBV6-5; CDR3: CASSYSNRVDGYTF; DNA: TGTGCCAGCAGTTACTCGAACAGGGTCGATGGCTACACCTTC
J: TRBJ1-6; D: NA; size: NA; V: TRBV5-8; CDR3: CASSQRASTLNSPLHF; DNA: TGTGCCAGCAGCCAAAGAGCTAGTACTCTAAATTCACCCCTCCACTTT
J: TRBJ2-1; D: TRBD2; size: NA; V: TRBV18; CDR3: CASSPGGVNEQFF; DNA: TGTGCCAGCTCACCGGGAGGGGTAAATGAGCAGTTCTTC
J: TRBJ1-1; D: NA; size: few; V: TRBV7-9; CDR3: CASSLVAIGGTEAFF; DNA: TGTGCCAGCAGCTTAGTAGCTATAGGGGGCACTGAAGCTTTCTTT
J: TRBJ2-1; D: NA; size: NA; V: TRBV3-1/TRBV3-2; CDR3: CASSPTRRGTYNEQFF; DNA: TGTGCCAGCAGCCCAACGCGAAGGGGGACCTACAATGAGCAGTTCTTC
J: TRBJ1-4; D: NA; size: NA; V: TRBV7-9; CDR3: CASSGGRITTNEKLFF; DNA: TGTGCCAGCAGTGGAGGACGGATTACAACTAATGAAAAACTGTTTTTT
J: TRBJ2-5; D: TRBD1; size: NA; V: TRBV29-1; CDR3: CSVDSFGRGTEETQYF; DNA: TGCAGCGTTGATAGTTTTGGCAGGGGGACAGAAGAGACCCAGTACTTC
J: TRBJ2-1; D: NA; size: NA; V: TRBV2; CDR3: CASSTPRGRTSYNEQFF; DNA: TGTGCCAGCAGTACGCCGCGGGGGCGAACCTCCTACAATGAGCAGTTCTTC
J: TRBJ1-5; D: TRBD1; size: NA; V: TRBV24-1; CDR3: CATSDTTGALYQPQHF; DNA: TGTGCCACCAGTGACACCACAGGGGCCCTCTATCAGCCCCAGCATTTT
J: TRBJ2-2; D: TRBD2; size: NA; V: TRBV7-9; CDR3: CASSLARASGGGTGELFF; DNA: TGTGCCAGCAGCTTAGCGCGGGCTAGCGGAGGTGGGACCGGGGAGCTGTTTTTT
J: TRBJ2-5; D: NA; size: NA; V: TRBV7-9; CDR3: CASSSMGAQETQYF; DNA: TGTGCCAGCAGCTCCATGGGAGCTCAAGAGACCCAGTACTTC
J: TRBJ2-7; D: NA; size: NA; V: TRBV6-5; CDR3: CASSPRAFGDEQYF; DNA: TGTGCCAGCAGTCCGCGGGCCTTCGGGGACGAGCAGTACTTC
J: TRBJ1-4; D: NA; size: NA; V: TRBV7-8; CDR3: CASSTYRATNEKLFF; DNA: TGTGCCAGCAGCACCTACAGGGCAACTAATGAAAAACTGTTTTTT
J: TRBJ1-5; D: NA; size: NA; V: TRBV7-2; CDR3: CASSLNRANQPQHF; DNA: TGTGCCAGCAGCTTAAACAGGGCCAATCAGCCCCAGCATTTT
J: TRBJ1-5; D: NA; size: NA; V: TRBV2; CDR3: CASGLEVSRNQPQHF; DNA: TGTGCCAGCGGGCTGGAAGTAAGTAGAAATCAGCCCCAGCATTTT
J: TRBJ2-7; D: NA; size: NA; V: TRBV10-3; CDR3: CAISESTRVTYEQYF; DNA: TGTGCCATCAGTGAGTCAACCAGGGTAACGTACGAGCAGTACTTC
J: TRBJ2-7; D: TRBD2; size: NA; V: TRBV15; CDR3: CATSQTSGSFHEQYF; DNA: TGTGCCACCAGCCAAACTAGCGGGAGTTTCCACGAGCAGTACTTC
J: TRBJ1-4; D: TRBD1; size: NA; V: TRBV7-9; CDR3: CASSADRGYEKLFF; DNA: TGTGCCAGCAGCGCGGACAGGGGGTATGAAAAACTGTTTTTT
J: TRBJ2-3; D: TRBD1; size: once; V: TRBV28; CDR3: CASSNRGARDTQYF; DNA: TGTGCCAGCAGCAACAGGGGCGCCAGGGATACGCAGTATTTT
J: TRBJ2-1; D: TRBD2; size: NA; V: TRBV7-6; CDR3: CASSLGLAGGLNEQFF; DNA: TGTGCCAGCAGCTTAGGACTAGCGGGGGGACTCAATGAGCAGTTCTTC
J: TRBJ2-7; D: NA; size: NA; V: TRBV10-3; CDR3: CAISEPQPGAKSTYEQYF; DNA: TGTGCCATCAGTGAGCCTCAACCTGGGGCAAAAAGTACCTACGAGCAGTACTTC
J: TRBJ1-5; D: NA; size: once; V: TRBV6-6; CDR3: CASKDAGEGNQPQHF; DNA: TGTGCCAGCAAGGACGCAGGGGAAGGCAATCAGCCCCAGCATTTT